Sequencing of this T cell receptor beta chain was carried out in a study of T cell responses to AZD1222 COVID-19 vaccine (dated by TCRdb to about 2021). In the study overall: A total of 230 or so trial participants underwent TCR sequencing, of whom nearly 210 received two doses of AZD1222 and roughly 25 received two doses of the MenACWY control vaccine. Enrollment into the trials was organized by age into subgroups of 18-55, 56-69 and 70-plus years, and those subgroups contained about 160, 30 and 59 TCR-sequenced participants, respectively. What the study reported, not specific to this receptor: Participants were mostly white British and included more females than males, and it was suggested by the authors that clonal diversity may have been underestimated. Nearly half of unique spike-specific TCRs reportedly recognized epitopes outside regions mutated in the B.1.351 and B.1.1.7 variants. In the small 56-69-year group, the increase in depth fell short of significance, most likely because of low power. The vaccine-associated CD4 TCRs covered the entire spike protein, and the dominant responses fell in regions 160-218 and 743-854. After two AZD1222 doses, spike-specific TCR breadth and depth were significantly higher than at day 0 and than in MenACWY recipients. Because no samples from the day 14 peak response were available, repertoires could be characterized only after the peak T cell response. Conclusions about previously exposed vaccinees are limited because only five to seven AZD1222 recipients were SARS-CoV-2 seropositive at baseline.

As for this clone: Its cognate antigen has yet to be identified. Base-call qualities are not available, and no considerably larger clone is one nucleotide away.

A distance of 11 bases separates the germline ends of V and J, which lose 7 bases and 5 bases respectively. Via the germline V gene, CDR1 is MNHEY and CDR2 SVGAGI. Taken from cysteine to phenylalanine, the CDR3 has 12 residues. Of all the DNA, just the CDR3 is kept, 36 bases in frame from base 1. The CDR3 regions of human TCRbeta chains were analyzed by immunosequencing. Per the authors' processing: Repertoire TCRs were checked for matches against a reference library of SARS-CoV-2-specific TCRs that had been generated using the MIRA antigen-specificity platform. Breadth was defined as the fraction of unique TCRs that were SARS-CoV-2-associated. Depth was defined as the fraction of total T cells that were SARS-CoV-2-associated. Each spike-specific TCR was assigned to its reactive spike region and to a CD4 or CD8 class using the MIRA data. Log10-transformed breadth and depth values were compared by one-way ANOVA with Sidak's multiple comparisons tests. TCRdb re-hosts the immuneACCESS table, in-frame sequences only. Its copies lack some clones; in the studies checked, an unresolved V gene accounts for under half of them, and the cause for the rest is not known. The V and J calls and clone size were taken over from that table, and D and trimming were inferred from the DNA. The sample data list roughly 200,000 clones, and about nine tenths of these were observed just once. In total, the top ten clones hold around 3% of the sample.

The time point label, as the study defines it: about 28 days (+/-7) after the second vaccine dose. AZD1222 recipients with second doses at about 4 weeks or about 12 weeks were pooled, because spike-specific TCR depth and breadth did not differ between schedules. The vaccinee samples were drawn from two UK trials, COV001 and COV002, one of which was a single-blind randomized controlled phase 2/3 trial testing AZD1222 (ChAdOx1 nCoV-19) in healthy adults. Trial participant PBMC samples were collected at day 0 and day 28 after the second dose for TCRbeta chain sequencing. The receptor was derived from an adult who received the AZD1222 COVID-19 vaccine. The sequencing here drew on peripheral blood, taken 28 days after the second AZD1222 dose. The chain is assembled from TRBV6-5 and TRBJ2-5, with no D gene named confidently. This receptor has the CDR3 CASTRFPETQYF. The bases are TGTGCCAGCACCCGATTTCCTGAGACCCAGTACTTC.